This T cell receptor (beta chain) came from a study of shared clonotypes between healthy human individuals. Findings and caveats of the study: The study drew on few donors, limiting represented genetic and exposure-history diversity.

Note on this clone: Its antigen is as yet unknown.

The assay was run at deep level. Roughly 280 ng DNA, roughly 30,000 T cell genomes, went into unsorted PBMC replicate PCRs. Measured with immunoSEQ multiplex PCR; TCRdb has only the in-frame clones, and not every one. The table shows approximately 500,000 clones, with over 70% occurring only once. This CDR3 contains 23 residues. V dropped 0 bases and J dropped 5; count of bases not matched to a gene: 22. The germline CDR1 and CDR2 sequences are MNHNS and SASEGT. The receptor's source is a woman aged 40 to 49 in good health. Some clones in this sample may be carry-over from other donors' samples. V usage is TRBV6-1 and J usage is TRBJ2-2; 12 bases agree with TRBD2. Sample: PBMCs. CDR3 amino acids: CASSEAQVPGLAGYNRRTGELFF. The CDR3 DNA reads TGTGCCAGCAGTGAAGCTCAGGTACCGGGACTAGCGGGTTACAATCGAAGGACCGGGGAGCTGTTTTTT.